The sequence of this T cell receptor (beta chain) was determined in a study of T cells in Graves' hyperthyroidism and ophthalmopathy (dated 2019 in TCRdb). In the study overall: Peripheral blood samples were taken at initial diagnosis, before any treatment was given. A discovery cohort of about a hundred patients, roughly 40 with Graves' ophthalmopathy and more than 55 with stable Graves' hyperthyroidism, was used to find distinguishing TCR V-J signatures. The 75 to 100 discovery patients were divided at random into training and test sets in a 7:3 ratio. Once sampling was done, hyperthyroidism patients were given methimazole at a starting dose of 30 mg daily, whereas ophthalmopathy patients were given high-dose intravenous methylprednisolone. An independent validation cohort of about 20 hyperthyroidism patients and about 15 patients who later progressed to ophthalmopathy tested prospective prediction of ophthalmopathy. According to the paper, TCR Vbeta CDR3 sequencing was carried out on 135 peripheral blood samples, which came from 40 to 45 ophthalmopathy, under 85 hyperthyroidism and 17 progressor patients. The study also compared thyroid tissue and blood T-cell repertoires from over 5 Graves' hyperthyroidism patients. Broader findings and caveats from the paper: In validation, the model predicted progression to ophthalmopathy with approximately 70% sensitivity and over 72% specificity, a median of about 6.7 months before onset. Most expanded thyroid clonotypes (frequency above 0.001) were also detected in blood, a finding suggesting that blood repertoires may reflect thyroid immune responses. A 13 V-J signature model separated ophthalmopathy from stable hyperthyroidism, with approximately 87% sensitivity and approximately 81% specificity in cross-validation and 80%/75% in testing. No statistical method was used to set the sample size in advance, and investigators knew the group allocation.

Per the germline V gene (reference sequence), DFQATT is the CDR1 and SNEGSKA is the CDR2. V ends up 1 base short and J 5 bases short, with an unmatched junction base count of 6. Its CDR3 holds 14 amino acids, cysteine through phenylalanine. Of the read, only the CDR3 DNA is kept; its 42 bases are in frame from base 1. Moderately to severely active disease, a Clinical Activity Score of at least 3, a NOSPECS grade of at least 4, and a duration under 3 months were present in ophthalmopathy patients. Any patient with an uncontrolled infection, another autoimmune disease, pregnancy or lactation was excluded. Diagnoses relied on clinical symptoms, serum thyroxine and TRAb, thyroid ultrasound and orbital computed tomography. PBMCs were isolated from around 10 ml of fresh peripheral blood by Ficoll-Paque density gradient centrifugation. Total RNA was extracted with Trizol reagent, and quality was checked on an Agilent 2100 Bioanalyzer.

TCR beta CDR3 regions were amplified from RNA transcripts. The first round of RT-PCR for the TCR CDR3 was performed with the HTBI primer set and the Qiagen OneStep RT-PCR kit. A second multiplex PCR round built the libraries, followed by size selection and purification. The libraries were sequenced on an Illumina HiSeq2000 using paired-end 100 bp reads. On the authors' methods: SOAPnuke was used to process the raw data, removing reads that contained adapters or uncalled bases, had a mean Phred below 15, or lacked an exact match to the constant primer or identifier. COPE v1.2.5 was used to merge the high-quality paired reads, and each unique nucleotide sequence was defined as a clonotype. Clonotypes were aligned to IMGT TRBV, TRBD and TRBJ reference segments using MiTCR v1.1. The analysis included only V-J combinations with a frequency above 0.0001, which together covered 98% to 99.2% of the repertoires. A TCS score was defined as the ratio of F50 (clonal expansion) to E x V (chaos), with BLOSUM62-based TCRdist applied between CDR3 peptides within each V-J. Welch's t-statistics and random forest reduced 450 to 600 V-J features to 13, which were used in a naive Bayes classifier (R e1071). TCRdb reprocessing: public reads trimmed at Q25 with fastp, clones called with MiXCR, in-frame beta chains kept. Merged by CDR3 protein, the rows form single entries marked with the most common genes and DNA. What appears here as the V and J calls and clone size reflects TCRdb's work, not the paper's. This sample is represented by about 530,000 distinct CDR3 sequences; approximately 17% of them were singletons. 17% of the sample is held by the ten biggest clonotypes.

In its sample, this clonotype was seen many times. Its target antigen remains unknown. The input lacks base qualities; no much larger clone sits a single base away. The chain is assembled from TRBV20-1 and TRBJ2-3, with 7 bases aligning to TRBD2. Specimen: blood. The TCR originated in a young woman with Graves' ophthalmopathy. The sequenced DNA: TGCAGTGCTAGAGGGGCGGGAGAGGTAGATACGCAGTATTTT. This yields the protein CSARGAGEVDTQYF.